These 22 T cell receptor beta chains were sequenced from one sample in a study of response to subunit inactivated influenza vaccine. TCRdb reprocessed the RT-PCR reads with MiXCR, giving one entry per CDR3 protein. The sample yields roughly 670,000 distinct CDR3 sequences, about 15% seen once. Specimen: PBMCs from blood, collected less than 15 days before vaccination. The receptors were gathered from a man in his fifties who received an inactivated influenza vaccine.

The V call is TRBV6-2 or TRBV6-3, the J call TRBJ2-2; a possible D gene is TRBD2 (7 bases). V was clipped by 6 bases and J by 4 bases, with 21 bases between them. Germline-derived CDR1 and CDR2 are MNHEY and SVGEGT. The CDR3 covers 17 residues. CDR3 DNA sequence: TGTGCCAGCAGCAGCCAAACAGGGAGGGTCGGCACCGGGGAGCTGTTTTTT. This gives the protein CASSSQTGRVGTGELFF.

Concerning this clonotype itself: This could be a read error, since a much larger clone is one nucleotide away. The rearrangement uses TRBV12-3 or TRBV12-4 and TRBJ2-5; D uncertain. The germline V and J ends were trimmed by 2 bases and 3 bases, with 7 bases remaining between them. The CDR3 loop spans 13 amino acids. This CDR3 reads CASSLFRKETQYF. CDR3 bases: TGTGCCAGCAGTTTATTTAGAAAAGAGACCCAGTACTTC.

There are many counts of this clonotype. This sequence joins TRBV5-6 and TRBJ2-3; maybe TRBD2 (6 bases). With 3 bases removed from V and 1 base from J, the gap between germline ends came to 15 bases. Looked up from germline, CDR1 is SGHDT and CDR2 is YYEEEE. CDR3 length: 16 amino acids. The DNA for the CDR3 is TGTGCCAGCAGCTCCGACCCTGGCGGGGGCACAGATACGCAGTATTTT. Its protein product is CASSSDPGGGTDTQYF.

This clonotype was observed a handful of times. This sequence joins TRBV3-1 and TRBJ2-4; no clear D. CDR1 LGHDT and CDR2 YNNKEL come from the germline V gene (reference sequence). V lost 3 bases and J 8 bases, leaving 11 bases between the germline ends. There are 13 residues in the CDR3. CDR3 amino acids: CASSQGRKDIQYF. CDR3 in DNA: TGTGCCAGCAGCCAGGGTCGGAAAGACATTCAGTACTTC.

J is TRBJ1-5 and V is TRBV6-1, with 7 bases matching TRBD1. Germline trimming cut 4 bases from V and 13 bases from J; bases unmatched to any gene: 7. The length of the CDR3 is 12 residues. Per germline, CDR1 MNHNS and CDR2 SASEGT. The CDR3 region is CASSGGQSLQHF. The CDR3 DNA reads TGTGCCAGCAGTGGGGGACAGTCCCTTCAGCATTTT.

The rearrangement uses TRBV7-2 and TRBJ2-7, with 9 bases that match TRBD2. This CDR3 contains 12 residues. The germline V gene has CDR1 SGHTA and CDR2 FQGNSA. The J segment lost 6 bases and the V segment lost 4 bases, leaving 1 base of the junction unmatched. This chain's CDR3 is CASSSLAGEQYF. The CDR3 nucleotides are TGTGCCAGCAGCTCACTAGCGGGCGAGCAGTACTTC.

This CDR3 is CASSPGGGRFSEQFF. The DNA of the CDR3 is TGTGCCAGCAGCCCAGGGGGGGGGAGGTTTTCTGAGCAGTTCTTC. The chain carries TRBV7-2 and TRBJ2-1; D may be TRBD1 or TRBD2 (7 bases each). Germline assignment: CDR1 SGHTA and CDR2 FQGNSA. The CDR3 loop spans 15 amino acids. V shed 5 bases and J shed 9 bases, with 20 bases lying between them.

This clonotype has more than one count but fewer than ten. The chain carries TRBV9 and TRBJ2-1; TRBD2 might be the D (5 bases). V lost 0 bases and J 3 bases, leaving 13 bases between the germline ends. CDR1 SGDLS and CDR2 YYNGEE come from the germline V gene. This CDR3 has 16 residues. CDR3 protein: CASSVGAEHHYNEQFF. The CDR3 DNA follows: TGTGCCAGCAGCGTAGGAGCGGAGCACCACTACAATGAGCAGTTCTTC.

V is TRBV6-1 and J is TRBJ2-1; D is uncertain. V was pared by 7 bases and J by 0 bases, with 16 bases between. CDR3 size: 16 residues. Germline-derived CDR1 and CDR2 are MNHNS and SASEGT. Here the CDR3 DNA reads TGTGCCAGCATTGGCGGATTGGCAAGCTCCTACAATGAGCAGTTCTTC. Protein sequence: CASIGGLASSYNEQFF.

There are many counts of this clonotype. The chain carries TRBV7-8 and TRBJ2-1; 8 nucleotides match TRBD2. Germline V gene lookup returns CDR1 SGHVS and CDR2 FQNEAQ. Trimming cost V 5 bases and J 3 bases; bases outside gene matches: 6. CDR3 length: 15 amino acids. CDR3 amino acids: CASSKQAGVYNEQFF. The CDR3 region has the DNA TGTGCCAGCAGCAAACAAGCGGGGGTCTACAATGAGCAGTTCTTC.

This clonotype was seen more than once but under ten times. V gene TRBV6-2 or TRBV6-3 combines with J gene TRBJ2-3, with TRBD2 identical over 10 bases. Germline V gene sequence: CDR1 MNHEY, CDR2 SVGEGT. CDR3 length equals 15 residues. V was clipped by 0 bases and J by 4 bases; unmatched bases: 1. This CDR3 reads CASSYSSGRSDTQYF. The CDR3 DNA sequence: TGTGCCAGCAGTTACTCTAGCGGGAGGTCAGATACGCAGTATTTT.

This clonotype was counted a few times. J is TRBJ2-1 and V is TRBV7-2; maybe TRBD2 (5 bases). Germline CDR1 is SGHTA and CDR2 is FQGNSA. The CDR3 covers 13 residues. V gave up 2 bases and J gave up 5 bases, with 7 bases separating them. In DNA, the CDR3 is TGTGCCAGCAGCTTAAGACTAAACAATGAGCAGTTCTTC. Translated, it gives CASSLRLNNEQFF.

The chain links TRBV11-2 to TRBJ2-1; TRBD2 matches 12 bases. Germline V gives CDR1 SGHAT, CDR2 FQNNGV. V gave up 6 bases and J gave up 0 bases; unmatched junction bases: 9. The length of the CDR3 is 18 residues. This chain's CDR3 is CASRRTSGVISSYNEQFF. The CDR3 region has the DNA TGTGCCAGCAGACGGACTAGCGGGGTGATCAGCTCCTACAATGAGCAGTTCTTC.

This clonotype occurred a few times. This rearrangement joins TRBV9 to TRBJ1-2; D might be TRBD1 (5 bases). The CDR3 runs 15 residues. The ends were cut back, 4 bases at V and 3 bases at J, with 16 bases in the middle. From germline, CDR1 is SGDLS and CDR2 YYNGEE. CDR3 sequence: CASSNTLGGDYGYTF. The CDR3 nucleotides are TGTGCCAGCAGCAACACCTTGGGGGGAGACTATGGCTACACCTTC.

This clonotype was observed a handful of times. The V and J genes are TRBV7-3 and TRBJ2-2; maybe TRBD2 (6 bases). Deletions cut 6 bases from V and 2 bases from J, with 16 bases between. The CDR3 is made up of 16 amino acids. Germline-derived CDR1 and CDR2 are SGHTA and FQGTGA. The CDR3 sequence: CASRGSGTSNTGELFF. The CDR3 coding sequence is TGTGCCAGCAGGGGATCCGGGACTTCAAACACCGGGGAGCTGTTTTTT.

This clonotype appeared a few times. The genes are TRBV12-3 or TRBV12-4 and TRBJ2-7, with TRBD1 matching over 9 bases. The ends lost 6 bases at V and 5 bases at J; junction bases unmatched: 2. This CDR3 has 12 residues. CDR3 nucleotide sequence: TGTGCCAGCAGAGGGACAGGGCACGAGCAGTACTTC. Its translation is CASRGTGHEQYF.

The chain uses TRBV7-2 and TRBJ2-4; 7 bases match TRBD1. V lost 3 bases and J lost 7; bases outside the gene matches: 6. Germline V lookup: CDR1 SGHTA, CDR2 FQGNSA. The CDR3 covers 14 residues. This CDR3 reads CASSFGQVGNIQYF. The DNA of the CDR3 is TGTGCCAGCAGCTTCGGACAGGTGGGGAACATTCAGTACTTC.

This chain uses TRBV5-1 with TRBJ2-1; TRBD2 matches at 7 bases. Germline V gene sequence: CDR1 SGHRS, CDR2 YFSETQ. The junction had 4 bases not matched to a gene; V was cut back by 7 bases and J by 3 bases. CDR3 size: 13 residues. Here the CDR3 DNA reads TGCGCCAGCCGTAGCGGGCTCTACAATGAGCAGTTCTTC. It translates to CASRSGLYNEQFF. The whole variable domain, filled in from reference TRBV5-1 and TRBJ2-1, reads KAGVTQTPRYLIKTRGQQVTLSCSPISGHRSVSWYQQTPGQGLQFLFEYFSETQRNKGNFPGRFSGRQFSNSRSEMNVSTLELGDSALYLCASRSGLYNEQFFGPGTRLTVL.

The chain links TRBV6-2 or TRBV6-3 to TRBJ2-1; 8 nucleotides agree with TRBD2. Per the germline V gene, CDR1 is MNHEY and CDR2 is SVGEGT. V was clipped by 0 bases and J by 15 bases; unmatched bases: 10. The CDR3 is 14 amino acids. The CDR3 region has the DNA TGTGCCAGCAGTTACTCCATTAGCGGGGTAGGGTGGTTCTTC. Its translation is CASSYSISGVGWFF.

With respect to this clonotype: The junction differs from germline at one of its ends, possibly a read error. The chain recombines TRBV6-5 with TRBJ2-2; D may be TRBD2 (5 bases). CDR3 length: 14 residues. Germline loops: CDR1 MNHEY, CDR2 SVGAGI. The CDR3 DNA reads as TGTGCCAGCAGTTACTCTAGGGCGACCGGGGAGCTGTATTTT. Encoded protein: CASSYSRATGELYF.

The gene calls are TRBV20-1 and TRBJ2-5; 10 nucleotides align to TRBD2. From germline, CDR1 is DFQATT and CDR2 SNEGSKA (reference sequence). The V gene end was trimmed by 0 bases and the J gene end by 9 bases; junction bases not matched to a gene: 7. There are 14 residues in the CDR3. The CDR3 nucleotides are TGCAGTGCTAGAGATCGGACTAGCGGAAGGTCCCAGTACTTC. It yields the protein CSARDRTSGRSQYF.

This CDR3 reads CASRGRGGTGELFF. CDR3 coding DNA: TGTGCCAGCAGGGGGAGAGGGGGAACCGGGGAGCTGTTTTTT. The J gene is TRBJ2-2, the V gene TRBV6-1; perhaps TRBD1 as D (6 bases). Trimming stripped 6 bases from V and 5 bases from J, with 13 bases between. The CDR3 totals 14 residues. Per the germline V gene, CDR1 is MNHNS and CDR2 is SASEGT.